This TCR beta chain was found in a study of T-cell reconstitution after alpha-beta-depleted transplantation in children. This clonotype was counted ten times or more. Unique molecular identifiers tagged the TCRbeta library. A single record per CDR3 protein comes from TCRdb applying MiXCR to the PCR reads. The sample holds about 410,000 distinct CDR3 sequences, around 20% seen once. V gave up 0 bases and J gave up 2 bases, with 12 bases separating them. CDR3 length equals 16 residues. Germline V gene data show CDR1 as MRHNA and CDR2 as SNTAGT. The sequencing used PBMCs from the stem cell graft donor, collected from the stem cell graft. This sequence was found in a human donor who donated a stem cell graft to a child with acute myeloid leukemia. The V gene is TRBV6-4, the J gene TRBJ2-3, with D possibly being TRBD1 (6 bases). CDR3 residues: CASSDSTTGHTDTQYF. CDR3 coding DNA: TGTGCCAGCAGTGACTCGACGACAGGACACACAGATACGCAGTATTTT.